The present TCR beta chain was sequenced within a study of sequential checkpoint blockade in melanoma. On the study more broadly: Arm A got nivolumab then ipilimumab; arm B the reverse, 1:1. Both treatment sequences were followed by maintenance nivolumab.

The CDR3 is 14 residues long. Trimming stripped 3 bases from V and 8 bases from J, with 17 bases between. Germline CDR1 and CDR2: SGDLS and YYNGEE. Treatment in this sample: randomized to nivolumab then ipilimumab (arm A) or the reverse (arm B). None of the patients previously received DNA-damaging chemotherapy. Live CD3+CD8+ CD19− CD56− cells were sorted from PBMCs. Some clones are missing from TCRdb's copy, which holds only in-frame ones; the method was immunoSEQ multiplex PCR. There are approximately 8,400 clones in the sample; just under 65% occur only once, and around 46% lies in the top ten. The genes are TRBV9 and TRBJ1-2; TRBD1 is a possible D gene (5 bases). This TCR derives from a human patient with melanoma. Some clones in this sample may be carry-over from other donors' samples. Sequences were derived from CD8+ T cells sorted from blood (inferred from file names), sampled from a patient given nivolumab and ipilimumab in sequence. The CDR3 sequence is CASSEGRVKEGYTF. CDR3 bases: TGTGCCAGCAGCGAGGGCAGGGTAAAGGAGGGCTACACCTTC. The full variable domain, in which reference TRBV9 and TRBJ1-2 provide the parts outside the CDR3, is DSGVTQTPKHLITATGQRVTLRCSPRSGDLSVYWYQQSLDQGLQFLIQYYNGEERAKGNILERFSAQQFPDLHSELNLSSLELGDSALYFCASSEGRVKEGYTFGSGTRLTVV.